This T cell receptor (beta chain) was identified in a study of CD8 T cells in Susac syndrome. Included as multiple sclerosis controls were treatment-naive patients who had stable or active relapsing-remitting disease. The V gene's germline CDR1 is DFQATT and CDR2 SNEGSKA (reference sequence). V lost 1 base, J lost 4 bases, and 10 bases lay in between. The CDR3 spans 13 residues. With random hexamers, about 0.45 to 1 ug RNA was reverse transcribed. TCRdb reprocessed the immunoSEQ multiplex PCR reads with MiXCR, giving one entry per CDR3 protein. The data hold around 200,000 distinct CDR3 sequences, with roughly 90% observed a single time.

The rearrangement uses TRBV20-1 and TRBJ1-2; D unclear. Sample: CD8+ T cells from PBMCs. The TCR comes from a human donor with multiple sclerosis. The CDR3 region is CSARGLLSYGYTF. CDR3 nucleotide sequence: TGCAGTGCTAGAGGGTTACTGAGCTATGGCTACACCTTC.